This T cell receptor beta chain was recovered during a study of vaccination effects on CD4 cells after COVID-19 (dated by TCRdb to 2022 to 2024). In the study overall: Participants received two doses of either the BNT162b2 or the mRNA-1273 mRNA SARS-CoV-2 vaccine. SARS-CoV-2 spike-specific CD4+ TCR repertoires were compared before and after mRNA vaccination in COVID-19 convalescent patients and in infection-naive vaccine recipients. A total of 10 COVID-19 convalescent patients and a few SARS-CoV-2-naive healthy vaccine recipients were included in the full study. In the study, cultures from other donors were sequenced using the Oncomine TCR Beta short-read assay on an Illumina iSeq 100.

Results the study describes overall, beyond this receptor: Clones induced by infection and clones induced by vaccination both contracted markedly at late timepoints after vaccination, which fits with T cell responses waning over time. In healthy vaccine recipients, vaccine-induced clones were almost all SARS-CoV-2 mono-reactive, with only 1 of 255 being cross-reactive with common cold coronaviruses. The study was limited by a small number of convalescent patients and lacked early post-infection timepoints.

The CDR3, from cysteine to phenylalanine, totals 13 residues. The CDR3 DNA has 39 bases and is translated from base 1. V is clipped by 3 bases and J by 8 bases, and the sequence between their germline boundaries is 11 bases long. CDR1 and CDR2, looked up from the germline V gene, are KGHSH and LQKENI. The ViraFEST assay stimulated PBMC with viral peptide pools and then used TCR sequencing to identify antigen-specific CD4+ T cell clonotypes by expansion. After roughly 11 days of culture, CD4+ T cells were isolated with the EasySep CD4+ T cell isolation kit. Negative nucleocapsid antibody results before and after vaccination confirmed that the healthy vaccine recipients had no prior SARS-CoV-2 infection. Each well held 1.5 million to 2 million PBMC cultured in IMDM containing around 5% human AB serum, about 10 IU/ml IL-2 and gentamicin, along with around 9.4 ug/ml peptides. On days 3 and 7, half of the culture medium was replaced with fresh IL-2-containing medium. Unless otherwise noted, each peptide stimulation condition was cultured in triplicate wells. Using Ficoll-Paque Plus gradient centrifugation, PBMC were separated from whole blood and then either used fresh or cryopreserved at -140C. The spike proteins of SARS-CoV-2 and of the common cold coronaviruses HCoV-NL63, HCoV-OC43 and HCoV-229E were spanned by overlapping peptide pools. The QIAamp micro DNA kit was used to extract genomic DNA from the cultured CD4+ T cells.

Details on this clone: There is no known antigen for this receptor. No base qualities exist here, and no much larger clone lies one base off it.

The library relied on the immunoSEQ multiplex PCR assay. DNA from the cultured and isolated CD4+ T cells underwent TCR beta CDR3 sequencing. From the authors' description of their analysis: Non-productive TCR sequences were removed, reads were trimmed to the CDR3 region, and CDR3s of at least 7 amino acids were retained. Antigen-specific clonotypes were identified with the MANAFEST web app by comparing expansion in peptide wells against reference cultures. To count as positive, a clone had to show expansion at FDR<0.05 compared with the reference and with all other wells, an odds ratio above 5, and a frequency above 0.1% in two replicate wells. Clonotypes significantly expanded in SARS-CoV-2 spike wells and in at least one common cold coronavirus spike condition were defined as cross-reactive. Levenshtein distance calculated with the stringdist R package was used to assess CDR3 similarity, and unrooted trees were constructed with ape in R 3.6.1. The clones in this table, taken by TCRdb from immuneACCESS, are in-frame only. Not every clone is retained; where verified, under half of the shortfall comes from an unresolved V gene, and the cause of the rest is unknown. V, J and clone size were drawn from that table, and D and trimming were deduced from the DNA. The sample table holds about 34,000 clones, of which 73% were seen once. Together, the top ten hold around 27% of the sample.

The starting material was CD4+ T cells from PBMCs cultured with HCoV-OC43 spike peptides, obtained before COVID-19 vaccination. This sample's cell subset or site label indicates: HCoV-OC43 spike overlapping peptide pool stimulation. This TCR was recovered from a human donor who received a COVID-19 vaccine. This chain joins TRBV18 to TRBJ2-1, with TRBD1 tentatively as D gene (6 bases match). The sequence in DNA is TGTGCCAGCTCACCTGACAGGTCGCATGAGCAGTTCTTC. It encodes CASSPDRSHEQFF.